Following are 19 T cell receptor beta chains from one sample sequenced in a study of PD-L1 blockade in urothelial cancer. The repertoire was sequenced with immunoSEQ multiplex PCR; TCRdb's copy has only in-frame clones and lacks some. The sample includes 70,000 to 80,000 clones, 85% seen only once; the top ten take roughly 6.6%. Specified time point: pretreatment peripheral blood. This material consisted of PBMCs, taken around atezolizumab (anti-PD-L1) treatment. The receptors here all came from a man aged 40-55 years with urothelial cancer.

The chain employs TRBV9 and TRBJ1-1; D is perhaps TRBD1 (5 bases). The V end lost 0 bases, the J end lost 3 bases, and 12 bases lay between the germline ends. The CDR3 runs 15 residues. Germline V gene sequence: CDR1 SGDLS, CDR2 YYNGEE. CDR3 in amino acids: CASSVGQRRDTEAFF. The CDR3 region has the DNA TGTGCCAGCAGCGTAGGGCAGCGCAGGGACACTGAAGCTTTCTTT.

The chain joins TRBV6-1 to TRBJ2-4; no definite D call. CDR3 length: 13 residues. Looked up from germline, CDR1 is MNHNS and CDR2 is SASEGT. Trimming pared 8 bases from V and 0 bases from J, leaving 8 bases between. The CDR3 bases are TGTGCCAGCCTCGGCGGAGCCAAAAACATTCAGTACTTC. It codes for CASLGGAKNIQYF.

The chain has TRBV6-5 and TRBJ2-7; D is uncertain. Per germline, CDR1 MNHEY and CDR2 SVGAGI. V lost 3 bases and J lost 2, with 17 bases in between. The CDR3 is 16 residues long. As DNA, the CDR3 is TGTGCCAGCAGTTATAGGCTTTTGGATAGCACCTACGAGCAGTACTTC. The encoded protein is CASSYRLLDSTYEQYF.

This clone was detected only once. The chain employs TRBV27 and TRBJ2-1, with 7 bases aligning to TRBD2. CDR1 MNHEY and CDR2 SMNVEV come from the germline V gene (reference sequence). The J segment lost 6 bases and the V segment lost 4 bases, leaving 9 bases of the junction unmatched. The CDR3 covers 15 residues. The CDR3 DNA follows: TGTGCCAGCAGTTCTGGCGGGAGTGGTGGCAATGAGCAGTTCTTC. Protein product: CASSSGGSGGNEQFF.

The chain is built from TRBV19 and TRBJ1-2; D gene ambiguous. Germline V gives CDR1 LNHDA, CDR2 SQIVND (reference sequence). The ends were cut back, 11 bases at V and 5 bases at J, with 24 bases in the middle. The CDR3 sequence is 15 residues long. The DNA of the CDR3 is TGTGCCTCCAGTACCCCAAGTGGGCAGTCGTATGGCTACACCTTC. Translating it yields CASSTPSGQSYGYTF.

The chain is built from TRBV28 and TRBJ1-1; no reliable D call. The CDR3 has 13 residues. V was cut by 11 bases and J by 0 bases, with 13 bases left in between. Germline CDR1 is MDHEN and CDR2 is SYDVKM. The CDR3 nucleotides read TGTGCCTCATCCGGGTCGATGAACACTGAAGCTTTCTTT. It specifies CASSGSMNTEAFF.

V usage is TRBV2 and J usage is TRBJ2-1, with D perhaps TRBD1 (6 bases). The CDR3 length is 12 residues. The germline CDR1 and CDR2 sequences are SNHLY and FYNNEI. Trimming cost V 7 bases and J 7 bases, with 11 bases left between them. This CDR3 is CASMGAGNEQFF. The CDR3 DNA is TGTGCCAGCATGGGGGCAGGGAATGAGCAGTTCTTC.

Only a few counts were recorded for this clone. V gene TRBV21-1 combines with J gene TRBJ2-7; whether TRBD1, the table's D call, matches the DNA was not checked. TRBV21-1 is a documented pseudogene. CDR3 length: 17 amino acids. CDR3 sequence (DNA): TGTGCCAGCAGTAGACAGGGGTCCCAATCATACTCCTACGAGCAGTACTTC. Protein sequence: CASSRQGSQSYSYEQYF.

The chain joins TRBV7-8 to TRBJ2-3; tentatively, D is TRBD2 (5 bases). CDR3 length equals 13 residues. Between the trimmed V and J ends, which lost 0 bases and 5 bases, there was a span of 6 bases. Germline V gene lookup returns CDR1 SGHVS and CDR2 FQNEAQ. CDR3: CASSLARGDTQYF. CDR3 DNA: TGTGCCAGCAGCTTAGCTCGGGGAGATACGCAGTATTTT.

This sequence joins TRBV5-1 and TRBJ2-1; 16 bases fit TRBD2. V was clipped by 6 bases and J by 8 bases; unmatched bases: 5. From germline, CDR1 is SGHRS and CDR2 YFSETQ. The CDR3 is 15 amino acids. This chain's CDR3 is CASIGTSGRADEQFF. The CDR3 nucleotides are TGCGCCAGCATCGGGACTAGCGGGAGGGCCGATGAGCAGTTCTTC.

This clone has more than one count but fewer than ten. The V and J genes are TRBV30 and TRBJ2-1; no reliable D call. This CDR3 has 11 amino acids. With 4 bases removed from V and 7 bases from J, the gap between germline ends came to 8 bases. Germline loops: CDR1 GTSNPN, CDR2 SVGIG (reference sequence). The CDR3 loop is CAWKYGNEQFF. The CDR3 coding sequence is TGTGCCTGGAAATACGGGAATGAGCAGTTCTTC.

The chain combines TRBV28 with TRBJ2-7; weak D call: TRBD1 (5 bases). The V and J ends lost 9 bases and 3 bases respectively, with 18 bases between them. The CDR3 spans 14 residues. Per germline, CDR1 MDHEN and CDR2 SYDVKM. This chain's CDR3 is CASLPYTGIYEQYF. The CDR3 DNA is TGTGCCAGTCTCCCCTATACAGGTATCTACGAGCAGTACTTC.

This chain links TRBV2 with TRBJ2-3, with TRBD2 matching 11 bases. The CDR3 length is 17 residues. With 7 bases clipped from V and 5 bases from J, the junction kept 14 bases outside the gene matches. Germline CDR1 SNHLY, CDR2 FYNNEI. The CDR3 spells CASNRLSRLAGGDTQYF. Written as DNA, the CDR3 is TGTGCCAGCAACCGGCTATCGCGGCTAGCGGGAGGAGATACGCAGTATTTT.

The CDR3 region has the DNA TGTGCCACCAGCAGAGATGCCGGGACTAGCGGGTCAGAGCAGTTCTTC. It yields the protein CATSRDAGTSGSEQFF. This chain uses TRBV15 with TRBJ2-1; 12 positions match TRBD2. CDR1 and CDR2 (germline): LNHNV, YYDKDF (reference sequence). J was trimmed by 10 bases and V by 0 bases; bases with no gene match: 7. There are 16 residues in the CDR3.

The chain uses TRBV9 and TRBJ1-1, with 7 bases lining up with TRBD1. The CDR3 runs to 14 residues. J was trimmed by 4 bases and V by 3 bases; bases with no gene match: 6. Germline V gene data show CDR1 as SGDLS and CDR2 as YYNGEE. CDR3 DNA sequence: TGTGCCAGCAGCGCCACAGGGGTGGGCACTGAAGCTTTCTTT. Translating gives CASSATGVGTEAFF.

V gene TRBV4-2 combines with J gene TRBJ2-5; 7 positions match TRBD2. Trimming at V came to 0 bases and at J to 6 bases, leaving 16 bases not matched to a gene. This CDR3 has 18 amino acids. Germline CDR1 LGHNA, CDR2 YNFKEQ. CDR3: CASSQDFPGAGVGKTQYF. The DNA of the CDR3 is TGTGCCAGCAGCCAAGATTTCCCTGGGGCGGGAGTTGGGAAGACCCAGTACTTC.

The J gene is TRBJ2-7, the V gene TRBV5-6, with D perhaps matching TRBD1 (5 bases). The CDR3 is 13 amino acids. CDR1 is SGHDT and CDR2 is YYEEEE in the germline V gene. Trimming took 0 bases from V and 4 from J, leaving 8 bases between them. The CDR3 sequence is CASSLDQGYEQYF. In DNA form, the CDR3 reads TGTGCCAGCAGCTTGGATCAGGGTTACGAGCAGTACTTC. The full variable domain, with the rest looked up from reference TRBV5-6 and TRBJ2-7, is DAGVTQSPTHLIKTRGQQVTLRCSPKSGHDTVSWYQQALGQGPQFIFQYYEEEERQRGNFPDRFSGHQFPNYSSELNVNALLLGDSALYLCASSLDQGYEQYFGPGTRLTVT.

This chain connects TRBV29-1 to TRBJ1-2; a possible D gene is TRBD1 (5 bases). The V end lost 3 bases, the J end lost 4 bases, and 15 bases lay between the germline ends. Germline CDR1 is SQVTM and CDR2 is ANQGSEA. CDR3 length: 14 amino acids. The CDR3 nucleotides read TGCAGCGTTGAGGTCGGACGGACAAGCTATGGCTACACCTTC. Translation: CSVEVGRTSYGYTF.

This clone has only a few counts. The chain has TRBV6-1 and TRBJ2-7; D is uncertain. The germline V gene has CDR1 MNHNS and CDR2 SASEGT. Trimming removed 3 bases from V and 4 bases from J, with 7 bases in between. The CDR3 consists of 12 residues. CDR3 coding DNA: TGTGCCAGCAGTGATTACGGGTACGAGCAGTACTTC. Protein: CASSDYGYEQYF.